This TCR beta chain was identified during a study of cytomegalovirus exposure and HLA in healthy donors. Amplification used 60 Vbeta primers and 13 Jbeta primers. Original data processing: Later work found approximately 87 million unique TCR beta chains, with about 10 million shared. Clones were sequenced by immunoSEQ multiplex PCR, and TCRdb holds only the in-frame ones, with some missing. For V, J and clone size, that table is used; D and trimming come from the DNA. This table has roughly 200,000 clones, over 70% appearing once. J gave up 4 bases and V 6 bases, and 10 bases lay outside the gene matches. The CDR3 consists of 15 residues. The germline V gene encodes CDR1 SGHAT and CDR2 FQNNGV.

V usage is TRBV11-2 and J usage is TRBJ2-3, with 7 bases that match TRBD1. Sequencing was performed on PBMCs. The receptor was isolated from a boy aged 2 to 10 in good health and CMV-seronegative. The CDR3 is CASSTNDRESDTQYF. CDR3 DNA sequence: TGTGCCAGCAGTACAAATGACAGGGAGTCAGATACGCAGTATTTT.